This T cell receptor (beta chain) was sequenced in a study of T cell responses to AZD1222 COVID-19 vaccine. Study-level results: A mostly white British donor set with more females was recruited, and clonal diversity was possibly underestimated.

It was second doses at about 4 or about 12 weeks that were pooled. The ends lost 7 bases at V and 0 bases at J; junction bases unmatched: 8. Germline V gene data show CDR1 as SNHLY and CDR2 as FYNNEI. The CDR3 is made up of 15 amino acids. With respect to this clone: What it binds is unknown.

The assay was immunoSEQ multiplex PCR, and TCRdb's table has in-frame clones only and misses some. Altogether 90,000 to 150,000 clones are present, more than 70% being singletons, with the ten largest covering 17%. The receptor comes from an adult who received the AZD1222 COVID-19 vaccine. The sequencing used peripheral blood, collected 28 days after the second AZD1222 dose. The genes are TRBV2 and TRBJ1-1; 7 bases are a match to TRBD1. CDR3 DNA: TGTGCCAGCACACCGAGAACAGGGGTGAACACTGAAGCTTTCTTT. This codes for CASTPRTGVNTEAFF. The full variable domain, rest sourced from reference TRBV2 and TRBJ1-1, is EPEVTQTPSHQVTQMGQEVILRCVPISNHLYFYWYRQILGQKVEFLVSFYNNEISEKSEIFDDQFSVERPDGSNFTLKIRSTKLEDSAMYFCASTPRTGVNTEAFFGQGTRLTVV.